These 31 T cell receptor beta chains were all obtained from the same sample, sequenced in a study of T cell repertoires in cytomegalovirus infection. No antigen has been assigned to these receptors. TCRdb reanalysed the reads using MiXCR and keeps one entry per CDR3 protein. The sample lists roughly 500,000 distinct CDR3 sequences, 40% to 50% occurring once. The sample in question was cultured PBMCs, obtained from culture after CMV antigen stimulation. These receptors all come from a human donor in good health (CMV status not recorded). Some clones in this sample may be carry-over from other donors' samples.

The chain joins TRBV7-9 to TRBJ2-2; D is undetermined. The CDR3 loop spans 14 amino acids. Trimming stripped 5 bases from V and 4 bases from J, with 11 bases between. Germline CDR1 reads SEHNR; CDR2 reads FQNEAQ (reference sequence). CDR3 sequence: CASSPKRFTGELFF. The CDR3 region has the DNA TGTGCCAGCAGCCCAAAAAGGTTCACCGGGGAGCTGTTTTTT.

The chain carries TRBV2 and TRBJ2-1, with TRBD2 matching 12 bases. This CDR3 contains 15 residues. Germline assignment: CDR1 SNHLY and CDR2 FYNNEI. V lost 4 bases and J lost 9; bases outside the gene matches: 7. The CDR3, as DNA: TGTGCCAGCAGTGGTAGACTAGCGGGGGTATTTGAGCAGTTCTTC. Amino acid sequence: CASSGRLAGVFEQFF.

This clonotype was counted between two and nine times. This rearrangement joins TRBV9 to TRBJ2-5; 7 bases match TRBD2. The CDR3 totals 13 residues. Germline V lookup: CDR1 SGDLS, CDR2 YYNGEE. After removal of 2 bases from V and 14 bases from J, the junction contained 12 bases not matched to a gene. CDR3 sequence: CASSVGGSAPSYF. DNA of the CDR3: TGTGCCAGCAGCGTCGGCGGGAGCGCCCCCAGTTACTTC.

The V gene is TRBV19, the J gene TRBJ1-1; 7 nucleotides agree with TRBD1. The germline CDR1 and CDR2 sequences are LNHDA and SQIVND (reference sequence). The CDR3 covers 16 residues. Trimming at V came to 6 bases and at J to 0 bases, leaving 10 bases not matched to a gene. This CDR3 reads CASRDQGVGVNTEAFF. The DNA for the CDR3 is TGTGCCAGTAGAGATCAGGGGGTAGGGGTGAACACTGAAGCTTTCTTT.

This clonotype appeared a few times. The V gene is TRBV7-9, the J gene TRBJ2-5, with D unclear. Germline CDR1 and CDR2: SEHNR and FQNEAQ (reference sequence). The ends were cut back, 5 bases at V and 2 bases at J, with 15 bases in the middle. The CDR3 spans 15 residues. The DNA of the CDR3 is TGTGCCAGCAGCACCCAGACCACAGCACAAGAGACCCAGTACTTC. The encoded protein is CASSTQTTAQETQYF.

V and J are TRBV3-1 and TRBJ2-7, with TRBD2 matching 12 bases. Germline V gives CDR1 LGHDT, CDR2 YNNKEL (reference sequence). The CDR3 runs to 16 residues. With V trimmed by 4 bases and J by 7 bases, 11 bases remained unmatched. The CDR3 sequence is CASSPYNGLAGNEQYF. In DNA form, the CDR3 reads TGTGCCAGCAGCCCCTACAACGGACTAGCGGGAAATGAGCAGTACTTC.

With respect to this clonotype: The germline gene is not matched at one end of the junction; a read error may be the cause. The chain joins TRBV7-2 to TRBJ1-2; no clear D gene. This CDR3 comprises 15 residues. The germline gives CDR1 SGHTA, CDR2 FQGNSA. Here the CDR3 reads CASSLAFSGGVINLF. CDR3 in DNA: TGTGCCAGCAGCTTAGCCTTTTCAGGCGGGGTCATCAACCTTTTC.

There are a few counts of this clonotype. The rearrangement joins TRBV10-3 to TRBJ2-7; D call uncertain. Per germline, CDR1 ENHRY and CDR2 SYGVKD. V was clipped by 3 bases and J by 3 bases, with 3 bases between them. The CDR3 totals 11 residues. CDR3 protein: CAISDRYEQYF. The CDR3 DNA follows: TGTGCCATCAGTGACCGCTACGAGCAGTACTTC.

This clonotype was detected many times. The chain has TRBV7-2 and TRBJ1-1; 9 positions agree with TRBD1. This CDR3 is built from 14 residues. With 5 bases clipped from V and 5 bases from J, the junction kept 6 bases outside the gene matches. The germline gives CDR1 SGHTA, CDR2 FQGNSA. The CDR3 loop reads CASSRTGEFTEAFF. The CDR3 DNA is TGTGCCAGCAGCCGGACAGGGGAGTTTACTGAAGCTTTCTTT.

In this sample, this clonotype turned up a few times. This sequence joins TRBV7-2 and TRBJ1-6; D is perhaps TRBD1 (5 bases). The CDR3 is made up of 14 amino acids. Per the germline V gene, CDR1 is SGHTA and CDR2 is FQGNSA. V shed 4 bases and J shed 7 bases, with 11 bases lying between them. CDR3 bases: TGTGCCAGCAGCTCTGGGGGATCAAATTCACCCCTCCACTTT. The encoded protein is CASSSGGSNSPLHF. Filled out from reference TRBV7-2 and TRBJ1-6, the complete variable domain reads GAGVSQSPSNKVTEKGKDVELRCDPISGHTALYWYRQSLGQGLEFLIYFQGNSAPDKSGLPSDRFSAERTGGSVSTLTIQRTQQEDSAVYLCASSSGGSNSPLHFGNGTRLTVT.

V and J are TRBV6-5 and TRBJ2-1; 9 nucleotides agree with TRBD2. The CDR3 totals 15 residues. Germline V gene lookup returns CDR1 MNHEY and CDR2 SVGAGI. The ends lost 2 bases at V and 4 bases at J; junction bases unmatched: 3. Here the CDR3 DNA reads TGTGCCAGCAGTTACAGCGCGGGGGGGTACAATGAGCAGTTCTTC. Translation: CASSYSAGGYNEQFF.

The chain is built from TRBV7-9 and TRBJ2-3, with a possible D match to TRBD2 (5 bases). CDR3 size: 13 residues. In germline, CDR1 is SEHNR, CDR2 FQNEAQ (reference sequence). Trimming removed 6 bases from V and 4 bases from J, with 11 bases in between. The CDR3 sequence: CASRPPAADTQYF. In nucleotides, the CDR3 is TGTGCCAGCAGACCGCCAGCGGCAGATACGCAGTATTTT.

This clonotype was seen many times. The gene calls are TRBV7-6 and TRBJ1-5; D call uncertain. Germline CDR1 reads SGHVS; CDR2 reads FNYEAQ. The CDR3 sequence is 13 residues long. V lost 1 base and J lost 4, with 5 bases in between. Here the CDR3 DNA reads TGTGCCAGCAGCTTAGATCTTAATCAGCCCCAGCATTTT. Encoded protein: CASSLDLNQPQHF.

This clonotype occurred a few times. The rearrangement joins TRBV7-9 to TRBJ2-1; TRBD2 aligns across 7 bases. This CDR3 spans 16 amino acids. Germline V CDR1 and CDR2: SEHNR, FQNEAQ (reference sequence). The J segment lost 7 bases and the V segment lost 4 bases, leaving 13 bases of the junction unmatched. The CDR3 coding sequence is TGTGCCAGCAGCTCCTACGACCTAGCGGTAGGGAATGAGCAGTTCTTC. It translates to CASSSYDLAVGNEQFF.

This clonotype was seen only a few times. The chain couples TRBV7-2 to TRBJ2-7; no clear D gene. Germline CDR1 reads SGHTA; CDR2 reads FQGNSA. The CDR3 contains 14 residues. Trimming removed 1 base at V and 3 bases at J, with 10 bases between. CDR3 sequence: CASSLDLRGYEQYF. The CDR3 DNA sequence: TGTGCCAGCAGCTTAGATTTGCGAGGCTACGAGCAGTACTTC.

In this sample, this clonotype turned up a few times. The chain has TRBV4-1 and TRBJ2-1, with 16 bases lining up with TRBD2. The CDR3 is 19 amino acids. Germline V gives CDR1 MGHRA, CDR2 YSYEKL. V trimming: 3 bases; J trimming: 5 bases; junction bases outside the gene matches: 10. The chain's CDR3 is CASSHPGLAGGPGHNEQFF. The CDR3, as DNA: TGCGCCAGCAGCCACCCGGGACTAGCGGGAGGGCCTGGGCACAATGAGCAGTTCTTC.

The V call is TRBV7-3, the J call TRBJ1-1, with D tentatively TRBD1 (6 bases). Per germline, CDR1 SGHTA and CDR2 FQGTGA. CDR3 length equals 13 residues. Between the trimmed V and J ends, which lost 4 bases and 5 bases, there was a span of 11 bases. The DNA of the CDR3 is TGTGCCAGCAGCTGGAGTGGACAGACTGAAGCTTTCTTT. Translating gives CASSWSGQTEAFF.

This chain links TRBV7-2 with TRBJ2-7; D not resolved. Looked up from germline, CDR1 is SGHTA and CDR2 is FQGNSA. CDR3 length: 14 residues. Trimming stripped 3 bases from V and 2 bases from J, with 11 bases between. DNA of the CDR3: TGTGCCAGCAGCTTGGGCGCGGACGCCTACGAGCAGTACTTC. Translating gives CASSLGADAYEQYF.

CDR3 loop: CASSLAEITYEQYF. Here the CDR3 DNA reads TGTGCCAGCAGTTTGGCGGAAATAACCTACGAGCAGTACTTC. The chain joins TRBV12-3 or TRBV12-4 to TRBJ2-7, with D uncertain. The V and J ends lost 3 bases and 2 bases respectively, with 11 bases between them. The CDR3 covers 14 residues.

V usage is TRBV6-1 and J usage is TRBJ2-7, with D perhaps TRBD1 (5 bases). This CDR3 contains 12 residues. V gave up 4 bases and J gave up 3 bases, with 7 bases separating them. Germline V gene sequence: CDR1 MNHNS, CDR2 SASEGT. The CDR3 DNA follows: TGTGCCAGCAGTGGCCAGGGCTACGAGCAGTACTTC. It specifies CASSGQGYEQYF.

This clonotype occurred once. The chain recombines TRBV30 with TRBJ2-7; 8 nucleotides line up with TRBD2. CDR3 length: 14 residues. V lost 2 bases and J lost 3; bases outside the gene matches: 6. CDR1 GTSNPN and CDR2 SVGIG come from the germline V gene (reference sequence). For the CDR3, the DNA is TGTGCCTGGAGTATAACTAGCGGTGACTACGAGCAGTACTTC. Its translation: CAWSITSGDYEQYF.

This rearrangement joins TRBV7-2 to TRBJ1-5, with D possibly matching TRBD1 (5 bases). The CDR3 consists of 15 residues. Trimming stripped 5 bases from V and 9 bases from J, with 20 bases between. The germline gives CDR1 SGHTA, CDR2 FQGNSA. The CDR3 loop is CASSADGGGSWPQHF. The CDR3 coding sequence is TGTGCCAGCAGCGCTGACGGGGGAGGGTCATGGCCCCAGCATTTT.

The CDR3 is CASSLDGATNEKLFF. In DNA, the CDR3 is TGTGCCAGCAGTTTGGACGGCGCAACTAATGAAAAACTGTTTTTT. The chain employs TRBV12-3 or TRBV12-4 and TRBJ1-4, with unresolved D. Trimming stripped 3 bases from V and 0 bases from J, with 8 bases between. The CDR3 sequence is 15 residues long.

This clonotype was recorded at least ten times. V usage is TRBV7-2 and J usage is TRBJ2-3; 12 bases agree with TRBD2. This CDR3 contains 19 residues. After removal of 0 bases from V and 2 bases from J, the junction contained 9 bases not matched to a gene. Germline values: CDR1 SGHTA, CDR2 FQGNSA. The CDR3 DNA follows: TGTGCCAGCAGCTTAGCGGGAGCTCTAGCGGGGGGGTACACAGATACGCAGTATTTT. Translated: CASSLAGALAGGYTDTQYF.

V usage is TRBV6-1 and J usage is TRBJ2-1, with 7 bases identical to TRBD2. The CDR3 length is 13 residues. Germline V gene sequence: CDR1 MNHNS, CDR2 SASEGT. Trimming at V came to 8 bases and at J to 15 bases, leaving 16 bases not matched to a gene. The CDR3 DNA reads as TGTGCCAGCGCCCCGGGAGGAGTCGAAACGGGGTTCTTC. It translates to CASAPGGVETGFF.

This chain uses TRBV6-6 with TRBJ2-2, with no clear D. The CDR3 has 13 residues. Germline values: CDR1 MNHNY, CDR2 SVGAGI (reference sequence). Trimming took off 7 bases at V and 0 bases at J, with 6 bases between the two ends. CDR3 coding DNA: TGTGCCAGCATTTTCCCGAACACCGGGGAGCTGTTTTTT. It yields the protein CASIFPNTGELFF.

This clonotype occurred a few times. This chain uses TRBV7-8 with TRBJ2-5; D remains unclear. CDR1 is SGHVS, CDR2 FQNEAQ, per germline. V was pared by 0 bases and J by 2 bases, with 13 bases between. CDR3 length equals 16 residues. The CDR3 sequence is CASSLATSSRQETQYF. In nucleotides, the CDR3 is TGTGCCAGCAGCTTAGCCACGTCGTCCAGACAAGAGACCCAGTACTTC.

The chain has TRBV7-2 and TRBJ1-3; D is uncertain. V was clipped by 2 bases and J by 4 bases, with 6 bases between them. The CDR3 contains 13 residues. The germline V gene encodes CDR1 SGHTA and CDR2 FQGNSA. The CDR3 DNA reads TGTGCCAGCAGCTTAAGCGGGGGAAACACCATATATTTT. Translating gives CASSLSGGNTIYF.

This chain joins TRBV12-3 or TRBV12-4 and TRBJ2-1; 9 bases align to TRBD1. This CDR3 spans 15 amino acids. Trimming at V came to 1 base and at J to 8 bases, leaving 6 bases not matched to a gene. Written as DNA, the CDR3 is TGTGCCAGCAGTTTAGTTGGGACAGGGACCGATGAGCAGTTCTTC. Amino acids: CASSLVGTGTDEQFF.

The V gene is TRBV11-2, the J gene TRBJ2-1; D is possibly TRBD2 (6 bases). The V end was cut by 5 bases, the J end by 9 bases, with 20 bases between. The CDR3 totals 15 residues. Germline V lookup: CDR1 SGHAT, CDR2 FQNNGV. The CDR3 DNA reads as TGTGCCAGCAGCCGCGCCGGGACTCCTACCGGTGAGCAGTTCTTC. Protein product: CASSRAGTPTGEQFF.

This clonotype was seen a few times. The chain recombines TRBV4-1 with TRBJ2-1; 12 nucleotides line up with TRBD2. With V trimmed by 0 bases and J by 6 bases, 9 bases remained unmatched. CDR3 size: 18 residues. In germline, CDR1 is MGHRA, CDR2 YSYEKL. CDR3 DNA sequence: TGCGCCAGCAGCCAAGATGAGGGTCTAGCGGGAGGGGTCAATGAGCAGTTCTTC. Its translation is CASSQDEGLAGGVNEQFF.